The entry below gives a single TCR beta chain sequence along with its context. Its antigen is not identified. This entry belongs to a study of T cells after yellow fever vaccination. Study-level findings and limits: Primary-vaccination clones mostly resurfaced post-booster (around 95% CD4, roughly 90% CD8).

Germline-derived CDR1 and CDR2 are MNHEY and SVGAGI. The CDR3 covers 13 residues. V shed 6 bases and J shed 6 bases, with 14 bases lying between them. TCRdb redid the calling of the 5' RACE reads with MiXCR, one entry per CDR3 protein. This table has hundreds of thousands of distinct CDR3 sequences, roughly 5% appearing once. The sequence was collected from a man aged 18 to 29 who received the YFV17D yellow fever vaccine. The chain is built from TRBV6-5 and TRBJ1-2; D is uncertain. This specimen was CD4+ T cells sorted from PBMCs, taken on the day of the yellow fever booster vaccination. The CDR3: CASRESLLDGYTF. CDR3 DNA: TGTGCCAGCAGGGAGAGTCTCCTAGATGGCTACACCTTC.